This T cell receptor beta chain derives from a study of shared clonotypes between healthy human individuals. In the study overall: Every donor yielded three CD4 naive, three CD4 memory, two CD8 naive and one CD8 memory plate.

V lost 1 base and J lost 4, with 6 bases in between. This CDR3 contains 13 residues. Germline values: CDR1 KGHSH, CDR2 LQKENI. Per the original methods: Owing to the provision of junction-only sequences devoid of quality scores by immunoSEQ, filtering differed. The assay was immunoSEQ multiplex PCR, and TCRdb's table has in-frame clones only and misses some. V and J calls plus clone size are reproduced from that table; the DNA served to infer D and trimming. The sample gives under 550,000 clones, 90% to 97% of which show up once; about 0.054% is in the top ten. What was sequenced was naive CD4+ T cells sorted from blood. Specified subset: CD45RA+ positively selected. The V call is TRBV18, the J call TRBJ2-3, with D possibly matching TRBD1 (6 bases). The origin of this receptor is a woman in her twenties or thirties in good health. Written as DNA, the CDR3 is TGTGCCAGCTCACCACAGGGGGCAGATACGCAGTATTTT. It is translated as CASSPQGADTQYF.